The sequence of this T cell receptor (beta chain) was determined in a study of blood T cell repertoires in COVID-19. Data came from immunoSEQ multiplex PCR; TCRdb stores just in-frame clones and leaves some out. Of a few hundred thousand clones in the sample, around 90% are singletons; the top ten hold 0.9% to 1%. This clone has more than one count but fewer than ten. Per germline, CDR1 SEHNR and CDR2 FQNEAQ (reference sequence). The V segment lost 6 bases and the J segment 3 bases; nucleotides outside the gene matches: 6. The CDR3 length is 14 residues. The receptor comes from a woman aged 40 to 50 who had recovered from COVID-19. V gene TRBV7-9 combines with J gene TRBJ1-1; 8 bases match TRBD1. Material: peripheral blood. The CDR3 protein is CASSQGASHTEAFF. In DNA form, the CDR3 reads TGTGCCAGCAGTCAGGGGGCATCGCACACTGAAGCTTTCTTT.